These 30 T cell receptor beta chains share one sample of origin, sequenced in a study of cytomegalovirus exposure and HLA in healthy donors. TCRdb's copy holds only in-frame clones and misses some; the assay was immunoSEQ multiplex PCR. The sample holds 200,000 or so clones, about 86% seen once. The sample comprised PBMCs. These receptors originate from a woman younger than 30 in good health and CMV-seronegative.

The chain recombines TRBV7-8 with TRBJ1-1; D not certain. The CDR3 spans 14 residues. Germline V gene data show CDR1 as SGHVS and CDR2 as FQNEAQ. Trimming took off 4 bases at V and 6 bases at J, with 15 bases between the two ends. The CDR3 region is CASSSNMGWSEAFF. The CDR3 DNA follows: TGTGCCAGCAGCTCAAACATGGGCTGGTCTGAAGCTTTCTTT.

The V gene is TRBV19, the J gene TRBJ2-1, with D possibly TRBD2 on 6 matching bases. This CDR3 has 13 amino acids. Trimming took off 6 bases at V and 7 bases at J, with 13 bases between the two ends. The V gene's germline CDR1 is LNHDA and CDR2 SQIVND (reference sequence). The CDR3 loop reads CASRVGSTNEQFF. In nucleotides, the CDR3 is TGTGCCAGTAGGGTCGGGAGTACTAATGAGCAGTTCTTC.

CDR3 protein: CASSLGRGEWETQYF. The CDR3 DNA reads as TGTGCCAGCAGCTTAGGCAGGGGAGAGTGGGAGACCCAGTACTTC. This chain uses TRBV7-6 with TRBJ2-5, with D possibly TRBD1 on 6 matching bases. CDR1 and CDR2 (germline): SGHVS, FNYEAQ. The CDR3 runs to 15 residues. V was trimmed by 1 base and J by 5 bases, leaving 14 bases between them. Complete variable domain (other parts from reference TRBV7-6 and TRBJ2-5): GAGVSQSPRYKVTKRGQDVALRCDPISGHVSLYWYRQALGQGPEFLTYFNYEAQQDKSGLPNDRFSAERPEGSISTLTIQRTEQRDSAMYRCASSLGRGEWETQYFGPGTRLLVL.

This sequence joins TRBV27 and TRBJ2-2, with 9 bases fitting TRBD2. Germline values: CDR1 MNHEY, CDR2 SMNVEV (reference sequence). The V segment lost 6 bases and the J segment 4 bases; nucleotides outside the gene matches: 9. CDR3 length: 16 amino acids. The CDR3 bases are TGTGCCAGCAGAGGAGCGGGAGGTTGGGGCACCGGGGAGCTGTTTTTT. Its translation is CASRGAGGWGTGELFF.

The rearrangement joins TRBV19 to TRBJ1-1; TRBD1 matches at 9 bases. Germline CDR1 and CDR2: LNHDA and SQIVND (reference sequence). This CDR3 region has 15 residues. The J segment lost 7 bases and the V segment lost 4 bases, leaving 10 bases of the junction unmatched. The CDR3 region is CASSNLGDRAIEAFF. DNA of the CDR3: TGTGCCAGTAGTAATCTCGGGGACAGGGCTATTGAAGCTTTCTTT. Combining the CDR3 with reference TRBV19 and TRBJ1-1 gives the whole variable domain DGGITQSPKYLFRKEGQNVTLSCEQNLNHDAMYWYRQDPGQGLRLIYYSQIVNDFQKGDIAEGYSVSREKKESFPLTVTSAQKNPTAFYLCASSNLGDRAIEAFFGQGTRLTVV.

The CDR3 nucleotides are TGTGCCAGCCTATCTCCCAGGTTTGGGGCCAACGTCCTGACTTTC. It specifies CASLSPRFGANVLTF. This chain links TRBV28 with TRBJ2-6; D is unresolved. Germline values: CDR1 MDHEN, CDR2 SYDVKM. Deletions cut 8 bases from V and 3 bases from J, with 14 bases between. This CDR3 is built from 15 residues.

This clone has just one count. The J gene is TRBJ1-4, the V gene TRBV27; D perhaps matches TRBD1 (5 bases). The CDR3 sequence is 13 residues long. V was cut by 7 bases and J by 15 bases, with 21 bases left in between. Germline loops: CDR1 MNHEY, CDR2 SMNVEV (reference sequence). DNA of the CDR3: TGTGCCAGCACGGACATCGACGATGGGAGGGTGTTTTTT. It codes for CASTDIDDGRVFF.

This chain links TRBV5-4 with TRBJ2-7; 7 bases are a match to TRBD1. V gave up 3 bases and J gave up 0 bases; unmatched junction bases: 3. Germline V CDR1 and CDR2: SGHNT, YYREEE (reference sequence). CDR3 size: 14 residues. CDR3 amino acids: CASSSGTVSYEQYF. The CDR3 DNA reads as TGTGCCAGCAGCTCCGGGACAGTCTCCTACGAGCAGTACTTC.

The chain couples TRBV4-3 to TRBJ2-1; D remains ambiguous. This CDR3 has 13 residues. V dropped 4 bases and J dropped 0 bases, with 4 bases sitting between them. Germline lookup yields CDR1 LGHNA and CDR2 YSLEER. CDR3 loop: CASSPSSYNEQFF. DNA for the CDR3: TGCGCCAGCAGCCCGAGCTCCTACAATGAGCAGTTCTTC.

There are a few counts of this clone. In DNA, the CDR3 is TGTGCCATCAGTGAACAGGGATCCTACGAGCAGTACTTC. This gives the protein CAISEQGSYEQYF. The chain carries TRBV10-3 and TRBJ2-7; weak D call: TRBD1 (6 bases). This CDR3 is 13 amino acids long. Germline V lookup: CDR1 ENHRY, CDR2 SYGVKD. With 3 bases removed from V and 1 base from J, the gap between germline ends came to 7 bases.

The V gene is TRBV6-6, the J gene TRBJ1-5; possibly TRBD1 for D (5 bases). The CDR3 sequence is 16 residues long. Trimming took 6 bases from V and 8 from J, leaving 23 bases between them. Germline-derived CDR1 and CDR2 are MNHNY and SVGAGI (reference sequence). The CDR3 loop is CASSIRLGQEGKPQHF. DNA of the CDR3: TGTGCCAGCAGCATTCGACTGGGGCAGGAAGGGAAGCCCCAGCATTTT.

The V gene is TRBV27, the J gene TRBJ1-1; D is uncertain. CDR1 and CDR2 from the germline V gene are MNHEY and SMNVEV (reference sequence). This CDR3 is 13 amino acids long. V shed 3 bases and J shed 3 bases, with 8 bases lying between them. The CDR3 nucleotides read TGTGCCAGCAGTTTTGGGCAGCACACTGAAGCTTTCTTT. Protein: CASSFGQHTEAFF.

The CDR3 loop reads CAWSRGGVQETQYF. As DNA, the CDR3 is TGTGCCTGGAGTAGGGGGGGCGTTCAAGAGACCCAGTACTTC. The gene calls are TRBV30 and TRBJ2-5, with D possibly matching TRBD2 (7 bases). The CDR3 totals 14 residues. Germline V gives CDR1 GTSNPN, CDR2 SVGIG (reference sequence). Trimming stripped 2 bases from V and 2 bases from J, with 12 bases between.

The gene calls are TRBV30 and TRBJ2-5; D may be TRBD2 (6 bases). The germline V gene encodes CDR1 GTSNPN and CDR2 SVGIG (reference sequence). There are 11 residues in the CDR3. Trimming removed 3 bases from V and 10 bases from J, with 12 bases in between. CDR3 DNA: TGTGCCTGGAGGATCGGGGGACGCCAGTACTTC. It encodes CAWRIGGRQYF.

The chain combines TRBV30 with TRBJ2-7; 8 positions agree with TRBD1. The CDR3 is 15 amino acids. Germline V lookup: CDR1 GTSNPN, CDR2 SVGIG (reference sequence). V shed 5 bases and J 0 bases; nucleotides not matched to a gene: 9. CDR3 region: CAWSKWTGTSYEQYF. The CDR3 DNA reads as TGTGCCTGGTCCAAATGGACAGGGACCTCCTACGAGCAGTACTTC.

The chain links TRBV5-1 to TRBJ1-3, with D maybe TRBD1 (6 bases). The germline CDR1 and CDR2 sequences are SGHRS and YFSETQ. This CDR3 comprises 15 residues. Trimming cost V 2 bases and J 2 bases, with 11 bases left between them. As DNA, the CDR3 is TGCGCCAGCAGCTTCCCGGACAGCCCTGGAAACACCATATATTTT. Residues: CASSFPDSPGNTIYF.

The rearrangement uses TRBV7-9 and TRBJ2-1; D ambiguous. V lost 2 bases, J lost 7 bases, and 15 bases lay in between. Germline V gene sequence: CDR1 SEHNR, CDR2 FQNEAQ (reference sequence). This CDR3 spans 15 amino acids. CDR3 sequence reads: CASSLFRVRENEQFF. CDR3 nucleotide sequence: TGTGCCAGCAGCTTATTTCGCGTACGCGAGAATGAGCAGTTCTTC.

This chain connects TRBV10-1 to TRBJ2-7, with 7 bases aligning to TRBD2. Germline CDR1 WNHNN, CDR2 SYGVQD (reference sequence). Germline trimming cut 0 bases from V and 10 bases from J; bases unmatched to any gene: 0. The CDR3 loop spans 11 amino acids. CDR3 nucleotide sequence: TGCGCCAGCAGTGAGTCGGGACTACAGTACTTC. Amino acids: CASSESGLQYF.

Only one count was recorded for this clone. DNA of the CDR3: TGTGCCACCAGCCCGGGACAGTCCGGGGGCTACACCTTC. This gives the protein CATSPGQSGGYTF. V and J are TRBV15 and TRBJ1-2; TRBD1 agrees at 7 bases. The CDR3 has 13 residues. The germline V gene has CDR1 LNHNV and CDR2 YYDKDF (reference sequence). The V and J ends lost 5 bases and 8 bases, in that order; junction bases with no gene match: 8.

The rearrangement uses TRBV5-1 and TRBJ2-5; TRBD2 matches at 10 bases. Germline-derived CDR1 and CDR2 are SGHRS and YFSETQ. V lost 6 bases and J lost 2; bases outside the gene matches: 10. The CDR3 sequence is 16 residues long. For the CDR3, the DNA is TGCGCCAGCACGAGAAGCGGGAGGGCCGGTCAAGAGACCCAGTACTTC. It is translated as CASTRSGRAGQETQYF.

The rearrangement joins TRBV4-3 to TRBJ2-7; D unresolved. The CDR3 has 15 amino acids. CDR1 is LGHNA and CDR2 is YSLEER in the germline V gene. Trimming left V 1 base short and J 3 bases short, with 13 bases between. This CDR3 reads CASSQGADPYYEQYF. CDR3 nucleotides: TGCGCCAGCAGCCAAGGGGCCGACCCCTACTACGAGCAGTACTTC.

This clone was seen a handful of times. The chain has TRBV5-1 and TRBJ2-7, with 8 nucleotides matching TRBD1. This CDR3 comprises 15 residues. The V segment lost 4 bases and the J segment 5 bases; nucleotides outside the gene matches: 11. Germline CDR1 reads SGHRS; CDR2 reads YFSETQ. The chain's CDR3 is CASSLSGQGVDEQYF. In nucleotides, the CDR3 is TGCGCCAGCAGCCTAAGCGGACAGGGTGTGGACGAGCAGTACTTC.

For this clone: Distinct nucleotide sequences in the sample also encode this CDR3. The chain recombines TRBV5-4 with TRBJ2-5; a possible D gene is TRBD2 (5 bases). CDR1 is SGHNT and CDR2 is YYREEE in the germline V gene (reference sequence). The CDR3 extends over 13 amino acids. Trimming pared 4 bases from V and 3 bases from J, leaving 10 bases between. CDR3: CASSPPGKETQYF. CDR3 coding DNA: TGTGCCAGCAGCCCCCCGGGGAAAGAGACCCAGTACTTC.

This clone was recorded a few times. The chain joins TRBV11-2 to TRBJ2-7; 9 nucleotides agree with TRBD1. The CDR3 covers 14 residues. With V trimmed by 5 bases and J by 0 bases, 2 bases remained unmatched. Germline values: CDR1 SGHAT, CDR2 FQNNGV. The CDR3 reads CASSAGQGSYEQYF. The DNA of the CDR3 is TGTGCCAGCAGCGCGGGACAGGGCTCCTACGAGCAGTACTTC.

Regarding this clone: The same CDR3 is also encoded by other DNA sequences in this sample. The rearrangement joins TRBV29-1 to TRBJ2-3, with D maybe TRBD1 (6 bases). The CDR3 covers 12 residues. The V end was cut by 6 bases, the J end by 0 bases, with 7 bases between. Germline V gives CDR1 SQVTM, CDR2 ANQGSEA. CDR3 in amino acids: CSVGTSTDTQYF. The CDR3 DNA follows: TGCAGCGTGGGGACAAGCACAGATACGCAGTATTTT.

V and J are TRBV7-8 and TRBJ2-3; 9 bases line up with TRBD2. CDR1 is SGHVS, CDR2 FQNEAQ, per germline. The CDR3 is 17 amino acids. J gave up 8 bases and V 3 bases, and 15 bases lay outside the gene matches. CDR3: CASSFGGRAMASGTQYF. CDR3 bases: TGTGCCAGCAGCTTTGGCGGGAGGGCCATGGCATCGGGTACGCAGTATTTT.

The CDR3 loop reads CASSLRQGGSEKLFF. In nucleotides, the CDR3 is TGTGCCAGCAGCCTACGTCAGGGGGGCAGTGAAAAACTGTTTTTT. The V call is TRBV11-2, the J call TRBJ1-4; 7 positions agree with TRBD1. There are 15 residues in the CDR3. The junction had 10 bases not matched to a gene; V was cut back by 5 bases and J by 7 bases. Germline lookup yields CDR1 SGHAT and CDR2 FQNNGV. Drawing the rest from reference TRBV11-2 and TRBJ1-4, the complete variable domain is EAGVAQSPRYKIIEKRQSVAFWCNPISGHATLYWYQQILGQGPKLLIQFQNNGVVDDSQLPKDRFSAERLKGVDSTLKIQPAKLEDSAVYLCASSLRQGGSEKLFFGSGTQLSVL.

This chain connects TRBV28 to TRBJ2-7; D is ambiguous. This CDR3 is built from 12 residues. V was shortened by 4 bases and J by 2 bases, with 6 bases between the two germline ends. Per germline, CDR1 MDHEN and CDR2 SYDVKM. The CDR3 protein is CASSSIPYEQYF. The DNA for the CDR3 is TGTGCCAGCAGTTCAATTCCCTACGAGCAGTACTTC.

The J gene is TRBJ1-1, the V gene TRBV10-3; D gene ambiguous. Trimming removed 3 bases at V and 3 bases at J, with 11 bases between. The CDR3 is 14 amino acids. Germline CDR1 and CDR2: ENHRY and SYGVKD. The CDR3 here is CAISDGTKDTEAFF. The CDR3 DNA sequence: TGTGCCATCAGTGACGGAACTAAAGACACTGAAGCTTTCTTT.

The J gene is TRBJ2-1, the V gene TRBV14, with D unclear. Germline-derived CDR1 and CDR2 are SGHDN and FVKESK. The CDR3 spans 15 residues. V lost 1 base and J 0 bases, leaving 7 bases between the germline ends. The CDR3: CASSQALSSYNEQFF. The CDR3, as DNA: TGTGCCAGCAGCCAAGCACTGAGCTCCTACAATGAGCAGTTCTTC.